Here is one TCR beta chain with its context. This CDR3 has 13 residues. The germline gives CDR1 SQVTM, CDR2 ANQGSEA. The junction had 10 bases not matched to a gene; V was cut back by 7 bases and J by 7 bases. The data were taken from a study of blood T cell repertoires in COVID-19. Turning to the study itself: The origin of the acute and convalescent COVID-19 samples was the United States, Italy and Spain. The analysed material was cDNA or gDNA that came from T cells, B-cell-depleted T cells, or PBMCs.

Enrollment of patients from Seattle took place during active infection, with longitudinal follow-up. Per the original data handling: The authors estimated nucleated cell counts from reference gene primer amplification. Data came from immunoSEQ multiplex PCR; TCRdb stores just in-frame clones and leaves some out. V, J and clone size are those of that table, while D and trimming were read from the DNA. The sample includes 410,000 or so clones, approximately 89% seen only once; the top ten take 1.5% to 1.8%. Sequencing used peripheral blood. The chain recombines TRBV29-1 with TRBJ2-5, with 9 bases identical to TRBD2. This receptor was identified in a woman in her thirties or forties with COVID-19, enrolled during active disease. CDR3 sequence reads: CSGGSGGGGTQYF. The CDR3 nucleotides are TGCAGCGGGGGTAGCGGGGGAGGAGGGACCCAGTACTTC.